This TCR beta chain was identified during a study of glioma-infiltrating T cells after dendritic cell vaccination. Overall study context: Samples are from glioblastoma patients in Phase I and II dendritic cell vaccine trials.

Comment on this clone: Antigen: not known.

General observations from the study: Longer survival after dendritic cell vaccination followed higher pretreatment TIL content.

The time point: after dendritic cell vaccination, including at tumor progression/relapse. The CDR3 has 16 amino acids. The germline V gene has CDR1 SGHTA and CDR2 FQGTGA. V shed 2 bases and J 2 bases; nucleotides not matched to a gene: 8. Data came from immunoSEQ multiplex PCR; TCRdb stores just in-frame clones and leaves some out. The sample has tens of thousands of clones, 70% to 85% seen once; the top ten hold about 15%. Sequencing used blood, obtained after dendritic cell vaccination. The rearrangement uses TRBV7-3 and TRBJ2-5; 7 bases agree with TRBD1. The TCR originated in a human donor with glioblastoma. The CDR3 reads CASSLWYQGQQETQYF. In nucleotides, the CDR3 is TGTGCCAGCAGCTTATGGTATCAGGGACAGCAAGAGACCCAGTACTTC.